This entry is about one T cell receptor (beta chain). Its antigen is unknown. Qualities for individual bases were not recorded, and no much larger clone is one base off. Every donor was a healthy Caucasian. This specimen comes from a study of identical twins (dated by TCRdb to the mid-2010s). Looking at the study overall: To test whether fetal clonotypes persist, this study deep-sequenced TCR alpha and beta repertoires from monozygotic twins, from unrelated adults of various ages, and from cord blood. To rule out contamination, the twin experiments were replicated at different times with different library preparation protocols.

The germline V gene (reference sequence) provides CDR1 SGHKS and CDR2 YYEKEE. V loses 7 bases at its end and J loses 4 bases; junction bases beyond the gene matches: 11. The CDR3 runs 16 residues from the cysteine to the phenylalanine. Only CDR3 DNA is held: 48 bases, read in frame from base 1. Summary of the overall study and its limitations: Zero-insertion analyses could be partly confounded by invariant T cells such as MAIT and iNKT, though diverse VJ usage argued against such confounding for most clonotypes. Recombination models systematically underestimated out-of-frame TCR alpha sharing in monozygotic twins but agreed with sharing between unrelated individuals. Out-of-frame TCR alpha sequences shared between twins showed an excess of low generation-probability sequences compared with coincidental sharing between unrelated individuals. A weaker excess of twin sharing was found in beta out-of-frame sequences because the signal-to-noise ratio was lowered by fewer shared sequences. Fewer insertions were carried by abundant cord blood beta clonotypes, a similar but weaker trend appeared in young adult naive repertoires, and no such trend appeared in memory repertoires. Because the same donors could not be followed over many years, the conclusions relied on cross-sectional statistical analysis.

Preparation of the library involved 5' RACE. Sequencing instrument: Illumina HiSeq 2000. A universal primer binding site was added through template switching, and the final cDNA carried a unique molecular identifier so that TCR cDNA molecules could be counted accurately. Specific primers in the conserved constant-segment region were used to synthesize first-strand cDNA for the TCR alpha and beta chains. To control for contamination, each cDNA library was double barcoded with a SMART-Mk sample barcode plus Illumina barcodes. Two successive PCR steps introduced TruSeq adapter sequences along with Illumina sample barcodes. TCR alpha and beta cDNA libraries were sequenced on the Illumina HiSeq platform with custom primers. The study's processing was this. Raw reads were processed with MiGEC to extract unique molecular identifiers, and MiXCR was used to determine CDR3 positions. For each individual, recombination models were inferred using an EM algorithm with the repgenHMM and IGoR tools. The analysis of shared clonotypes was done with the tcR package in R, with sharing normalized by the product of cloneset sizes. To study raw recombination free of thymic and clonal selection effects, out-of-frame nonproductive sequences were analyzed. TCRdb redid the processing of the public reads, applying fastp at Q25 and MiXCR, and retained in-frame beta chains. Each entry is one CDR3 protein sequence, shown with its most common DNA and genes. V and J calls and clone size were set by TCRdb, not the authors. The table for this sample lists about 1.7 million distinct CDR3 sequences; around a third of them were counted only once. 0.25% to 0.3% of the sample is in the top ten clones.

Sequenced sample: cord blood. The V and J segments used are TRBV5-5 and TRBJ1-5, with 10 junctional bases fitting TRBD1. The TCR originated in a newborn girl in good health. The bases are TGTGCCAGCGCGTCTGGGACAGGGGCCCTTAATCAGCCCCAGCATTTT. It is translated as CASASGTGALNQPQHF.